The 2 T cell receptor beta chains in this list originate from one sample, sequenced in a study of CD8 T cells in ankylosing spondylitis. TCRdb re-called the 5' RACE reads with MiXCR, one entry per CDR3 protein. The sample records about 210,000 distinct CDR3 sequences, about 6.7% being singletons. Antigen specificity for these receptors is unknown. Regarding the study as a whole: A TCR beta motif of eight or nine highly homologous variants seemed to mark ankylosing spondylitis blood.

What was sequenced was blood, either unsorted or a sorted T cell fraction (not recorded which). These receptors originate from a male donor with ankylosing spondylitis.

This clonotype was counted at least ten times. V is TRBV6-1 and J is TRBJ2-2, with 8 bases fitting TRBD1. Per the germline V gene, CDR1 is MNHNS and CDR2 is SASEGT. After removal of 8 bases from V and 4 bases from J, the junction contained 9 bases not matched to a gene. The CDR3 is 15 amino acids. In nucleotides, the CDR3 is TGTGCCAGCCGGTGGCAGGGGGCTGGCACCGGGGAGCTGTTTTTT. Its protein is CASRWQGAGTGELFF.

This clonotype appeared many times. J is TRBJ1-6 and V is TRBV5-6; the D is unclear. In germline, CDR1 is SGHDT, CDR2 YYEEEE. V was pared by 0 bases and J by 8 bases, with 3 bases between. There are 12 residues in the CDR3. The CDR3 DNA reads as TGTGCCAGCAGCTTGGCAGATTCACCCCTCCACTTT. This codes for CASSLADSPLHF.